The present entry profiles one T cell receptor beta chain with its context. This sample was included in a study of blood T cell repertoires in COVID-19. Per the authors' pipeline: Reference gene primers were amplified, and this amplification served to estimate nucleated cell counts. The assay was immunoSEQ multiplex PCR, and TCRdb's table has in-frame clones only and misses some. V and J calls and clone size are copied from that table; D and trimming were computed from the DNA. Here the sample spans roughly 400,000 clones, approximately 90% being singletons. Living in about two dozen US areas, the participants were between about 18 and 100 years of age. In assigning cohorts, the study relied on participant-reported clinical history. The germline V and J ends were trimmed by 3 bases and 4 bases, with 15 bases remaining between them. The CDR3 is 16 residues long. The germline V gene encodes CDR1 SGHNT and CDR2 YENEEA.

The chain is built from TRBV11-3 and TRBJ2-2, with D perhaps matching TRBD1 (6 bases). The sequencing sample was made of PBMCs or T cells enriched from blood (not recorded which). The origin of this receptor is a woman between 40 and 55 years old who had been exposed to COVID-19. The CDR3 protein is CASSFIGQSLTGELFF. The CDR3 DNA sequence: TGTGCCAGCAGCTTCATTGGACAGAGCCTCACCGGGGAGCTGTTTTTT. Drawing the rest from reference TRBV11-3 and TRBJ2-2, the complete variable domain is EAGVVQSPRYKIIEKKQPVAFWCNPISGHNTLYWYLQNLGQGPELLIRYENEEAVDDSQLPKDRFSAERLKGVDSTLKIQPAELGDSAVYLCASSFIGQSLTGELFFGEGSRLTVL.